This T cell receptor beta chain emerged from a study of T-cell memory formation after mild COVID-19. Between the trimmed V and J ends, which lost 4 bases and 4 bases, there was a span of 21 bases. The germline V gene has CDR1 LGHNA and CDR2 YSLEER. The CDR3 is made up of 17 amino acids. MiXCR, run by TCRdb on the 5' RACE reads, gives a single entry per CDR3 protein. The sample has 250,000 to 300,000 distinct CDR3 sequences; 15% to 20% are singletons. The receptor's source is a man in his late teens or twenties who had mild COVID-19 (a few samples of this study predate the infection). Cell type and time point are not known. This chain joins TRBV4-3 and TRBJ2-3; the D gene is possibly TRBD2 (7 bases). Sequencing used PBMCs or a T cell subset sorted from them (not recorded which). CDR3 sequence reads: CASSRKGGGPLADTQYF. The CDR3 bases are TGCGCCAGCAGCCGCAAGGGGGGGGGGCCTCTCGCAGATACGCAGTATTTT.